One sample yielded the 10 T cell receptor beta chains listed below, sequenced in a study of cytomegalovirus exposure and HLA in healthy donors. PCR involved 60 Vbeta and 13 Jbeta primers. The data were produced by immunoSEQ multiplex PCR, yet TCRdb's version contains in-frame clones alone and is incomplete. The data contain tens of thousands of clones, about 70% of them singletons. Sequencing used PBMCs. These receptor sequences come from a young woman in good health and CMV-seronegative.

The V and J genes are TRBV4-1 and TRBJ1-5; no definite D call. V gave up 1 base and J gave up 6 bases, with 10 bases separating them. Germline CDR1 is MGHRA and CDR2 is YSYEKL. This CDR3 has 14 amino acids. CDR3 sequence (DNA): TGCGCCAGCAGCCAAGGAGGACTTAGTCAGCCCCAGCATTTT. This codes for CASSQGGLSQPQHF.

This chain links TRBV5-1 with TRBJ2-7; D might be TRBD2 (6 bases). With 1 base removed from V and 6 bases from J, the gap between germline ends came to 11 bases. This CDR3 region has 13 residues. Germline assignment: CDR1 SGHRS and CDR2 YFSETQ. The CDR3 reads CASSLWGESEQYF. In DNA, the CDR3 is TGCGCCAGCAGCTTGTGGGGGGAATCCGAGCAGTACTTC.

The chain couples TRBV5-4 to TRBJ1-6; perhaps TRBD1 as D (6 bases). Looked up from germline, CDR1 is SGHNT and CDR2 is YYREEE (reference sequence). Deletions cut 3 bases from V and 8 bases from J, with 18 bases between. The CDR3 runs 16 residues. CDR3 sequence reads: CASSSGQSMADSPLHF. As DNA, the CDR3 is TGTGCCAGCAGCTCCGGACAGTCGATGGCGGATTCACCCCTCCACTTT.

The gene calls are TRBV6-8 and TRBJ2-7; 11 nucleotides match TRBD2. Germline loops: CDR1 MNHGY, CDR2 SAAAGT. V gave up 4 bases and J gave up 5 bases; unmatched junction bases: 7. There are 15 residues in the CDR3. Here the CDR3 DNA reads TGTGCCAGCAGTTGTCTAGCGGGGGGAGTGGACGAGCAGTACTTC. Translation gives CASSCLAGGVDEQYF.

V and J are TRBV7-9 and TRBJ2-7; D is unclear. This CDR3 region has 13 residues. V lost 3 bases and J 6 bases, leaving 12 bases between the germline ends. Germline CDR1 reads SEHNR; CDR2 reads FQNEAQ (reference sequence). This chain's CDR3 is CASSFGSSAEQYF. The DNA of the CDR3 is TGTGCCAGCAGCTTTGGATCCAGCGCCGAGCAGTACTTC.

V usage is TRBV27 and J usage is TRBJ2-5; TRBD2 is a possible D gene (5 bases). The CDR3 runs 18 residues. V lost 1 base and J lost 4, with 22 bases in between. Germline assignment: CDR1 MNHEY and CDR2 SMNVEV (reference sequence). CDR3 loop: CASSLLGGPMARAETQYF. In nucleotides, the CDR3 is TGTGCCAGCAGTTTATTGGGCGGACCGATGGCGCGGGCAGAGACCCAGTACTTC.

The gene calls are TRBV2 and TRBJ1-2, with D possibly being TRBD1 (6 bases). The ends were cut back, 2 bases at V and 2 bases at J, with 18 bases in the middle. Per germline, CDR1 SNHLY and CDR2 FYNNEI. CDR3 length: 17 amino acids. CDR3 bases: TGTGCCAGCAGTGAATTGCTGGTCACCAGGGGCAACTATGGCTACACCTTC. This sequence encodes CASSELLVTRGNYGYTF.

Only one count was recorded for this clone. The chain combines TRBV9 with TRBJ1-5; D may be TRBD1 (5 bases). CDR3 length: 16 amino acids. From germline, CDR1 is SGDLS and CDR2 YYNGEE. Trimming left V 0 bases short and J 6 bases short, with 16 bases between. CDR3 loop: CASSVGEGSLAQPQHF. DNA of the CDR3: TGTGCCAGCAGCGTAGGGGAGGGGTCCCTCGCTCAGCCCCAGCATTTT.

This sequence joins TRBV18 and TRBJ2-3; 9 bases agree with TRBD2. V was pared by 5 bases and J by 1 base, with 10 bases of the junction left unmatched. The CDR3 is 17 residues long. The V gene's germline CDR1 is KGHSH and CDR2 LQKENI. DNA for the CDR3: TGTGCCAGCTCAAAACCGGGACTAGCACGATGCACAGATACGCAGTATTTT. Residues: CASSKPGLARCTDTQYF.

This chain links TRBV6-5 with TRBJ1-1; a weak D match, TRBD1 (6 bases). Germline-derived CDR1 and CDR2 are MNHEY and SVGAGI. The germline V and J ends were trimmed by 6 bases and 9 bases, with 14 bases remaining between them. This CDR3 is 12 amino acids long. The CDR3 here is CASRNTRDKAFF. The CDR3 DNA follows: TGTGCCAGCAGAAACACCCGGGACAAAGCTTTCTTT.